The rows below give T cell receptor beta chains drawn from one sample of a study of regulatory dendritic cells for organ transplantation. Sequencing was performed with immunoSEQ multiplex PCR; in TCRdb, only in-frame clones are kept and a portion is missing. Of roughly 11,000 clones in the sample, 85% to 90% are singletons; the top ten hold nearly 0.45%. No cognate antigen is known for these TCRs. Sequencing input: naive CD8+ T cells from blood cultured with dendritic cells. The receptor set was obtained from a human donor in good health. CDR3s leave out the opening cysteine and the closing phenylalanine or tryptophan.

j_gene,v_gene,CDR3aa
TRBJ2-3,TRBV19,ASHERTGGTDTQY
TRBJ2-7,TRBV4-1,ASSQASGNYEQY
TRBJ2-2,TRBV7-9,ASSHREGAAGELF
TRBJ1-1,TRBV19,ASSTVQGRNTEAF
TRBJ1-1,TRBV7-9,ASSFPDRGDTEAF
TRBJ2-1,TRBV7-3,ASSSIKGTSGGNYNEQF
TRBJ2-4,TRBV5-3,ARSTNRVTGAKNIQY
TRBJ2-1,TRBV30,AWRELAGVNEQF
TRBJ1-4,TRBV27,ASSWTGATTNEKLF
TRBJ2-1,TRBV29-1,SVQGLSGEGYNEQF
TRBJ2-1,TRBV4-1,ASSQFSSGRGNEQF
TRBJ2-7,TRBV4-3,ASSPGTGGGYEQY
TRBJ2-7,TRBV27,ASSGGYEQY
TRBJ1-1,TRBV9,ASSEDKAF
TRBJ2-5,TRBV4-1,ASSQEIQIMGKTQY
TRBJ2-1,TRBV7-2,ASSSERVMPYNEQF
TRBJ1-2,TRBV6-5,ASSYSRELNYGYT
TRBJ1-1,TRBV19,ASSISLDRGTEAF
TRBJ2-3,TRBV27,ASSLTGQGTDTQY
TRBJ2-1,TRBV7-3,ASSQTGSSYNEQF
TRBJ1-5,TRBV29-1,SVIGQDQPQH
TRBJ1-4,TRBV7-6,ASSPGPPGELF
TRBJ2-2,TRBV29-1,SVDTGTGELF
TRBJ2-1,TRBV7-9,ASSEGGFTNEQF
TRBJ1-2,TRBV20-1,SARDEGGYT
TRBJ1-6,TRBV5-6,ASTPDSANSPLH
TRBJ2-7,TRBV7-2,ASSSAGDYEQY
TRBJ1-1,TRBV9,ASSGGQGMNTEAF
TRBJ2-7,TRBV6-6,ASGEGEQY
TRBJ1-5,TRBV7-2,ASSFNSNQPQH
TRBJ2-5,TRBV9,ASSEEGLGGWDEQY
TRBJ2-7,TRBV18,ASSPEVEREGHYEQY
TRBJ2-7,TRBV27,ASKMDPNSYEQY
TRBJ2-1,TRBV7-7,ATTGTVYNEQF
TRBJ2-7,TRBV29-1,SVDGGGGHEQY
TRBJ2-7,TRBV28,ASSLFLSSVLEQY
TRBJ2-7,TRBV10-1,ASSESGVGEQY
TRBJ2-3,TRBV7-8,ASSLFVGGNPSTDTQY
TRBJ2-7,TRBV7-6,ASSLGDSPSYEQY
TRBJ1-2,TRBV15,ATSRAGPGYGYT
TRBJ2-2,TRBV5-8,ASSLLAANTGELF
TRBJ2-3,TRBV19,ASSIRPGLAGGPWTDTQY
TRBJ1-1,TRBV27,ASSTNRGVGTEAF
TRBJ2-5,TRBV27,ASSFAGGLPETQY
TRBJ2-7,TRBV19,ASSPLLTGEYEQY
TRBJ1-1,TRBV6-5,ASSFGQDYTEAF
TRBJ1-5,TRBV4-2,ASSQDLGQPQH
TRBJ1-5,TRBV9,ASTSDGALNQPQH
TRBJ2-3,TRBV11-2,ASSLDLTGWATTSTDTQY
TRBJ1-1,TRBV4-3,ASSQGSRGTEAF